This is a list of T cell receptor beta chains from one sample in a study of vaccination and CD4 T cells after COVID-19. Which antigens these TCRs recognize remains unknown. TCRdb passed the PCR reads through MiXCR, listing each CDR3 protein once. The sample includes almost 20,000 distinct CDR3 sequences, over 50% of them seen just once. The sample was CD4+ T cells from blood, cultured in vitro. Every receptor here comes from a human donor who had recovered from COVID-19. The CDR3 runs from the conserved cysteine through the conserved F or W. A D gene is named only where the DNA matches it firmly. The size of a clone is reported for some rows only, either as once, few or many, or as a class for expanded clones.

TRBV5-5	.	once	TRBJ1-5	CASSSGFNSNQPQHF	TGTGCCAGCAGCTCAGGGTTTAATAGCAATCAGCCCCAGCATTTT
TRBV27	TRBD1	.	TRBJ2-7	CASRQGQGGSYEQYF	TGTGCCAGCAGACAAGGACAGGGCGGCTCCTACGAGCAGTACTTC
TRBV25-1	.	.	TRBJ2-3	CASTSPQGADTQYF	TGTGCCAGCACCTCCCCCCAGGGCGCAGATACGCAGTATTTT
TRBV2	.	once	TRBJ1-6	CASSEIRKNSPLHF	TGTGCCAGCAGTGAAATCCGGAAGAATTCACCCCTCCACTTT
TRBV11-3	.	once	TRBJ2-7	CASSHRDPNEQYF	TGTGCCAGCAGCCATAGGGACCCGAACGAGCAGTACTTC
TRBV5-8	TRBD1	.	TRBJ1-2	CASRATGDSYGYTF	TGTGCCAGCAGAGCGACAGGGGATTCCTATGGCTACACCTTC
TRBV6-5	TRBD1	few	TRBJ1-2	CASSFITDRGRRDGYTF	TGTGCCAGCAGTTTCATAACCGACAGGGGGCGTCGGGATGGCTACACCTTC
TRBV7-9	TRBD2	.	TRBJ2-2	CASSPPSGIGELFF	TGTGCCAGCAGCCCCCCTAGCGGGATCGGGGAGCTGTTTTTT
TRBV7-3	TRBD2	.	TRBJ2-1	CASSLTGTSGYNEQFF	TGTGCCAGCAGTTTAACCGGGACTAGCGGGTACAATGAGCAGTTCTTC
TRBV5-1	TRBD2	.	TRBJ2-7	CASSLGLAASEQYF	TGCGCCAGCAGCTTGGGACTAGCGGCGTCGGAGCAGTACTTC
TRBV7-9	TRBD1	few	TRBJ2-1	CASSRTGQGGNEQFF	TGTGCCAGCAGCCGCACGGGACAGGGAGGCAATGAGCAGTTCTTC
TRBV20-1	TRBD2	.	TRBJ2-1	CSAPKGGVYNEQFF	TGCAGTGCTCCCAAGGGAGGGGTCTACAATGAGCAGTTCTTC
TRBV6-1	.	.	TRBJ2-3	CASSPQRGKGTDTQYF	TGTGCCAGCAGTCCCCAAAGGGGTAAAGGCACAGATACGCAGTATTTT
TRBV6-2/TRBV6-3	.	.	TRBJ2-2	CASSLGGGTGELFF	TGTGCCAGCAGTTTAGGGGGTGGCACCGGGGAGCTGTTTTTT
TRBV5-8	TRBD2	few	TRBJ2-1	CASSQREGGYEQFF	TGTGCCAGCAGCCAGCGGGAGGGCGGCTATGAGCAGTTCTTC
TRBV11-2	.	.	TRBJ1-6	CASSLAGGESPLHF	TGTGCCAGCAGCTTAGCGGGGGGAGAATCACCCCTCCACTTT
TRBV3-1	.	.	TRBJ1-5	CASSQGPHRADSNQPQHF	TGTGCCAGCAGCCAAGGCCCCCACAGGGCCGATAGCAATCAGCCCCAGCATTTT
TRBV29-1	.	.	TRBJ1-1	CSVGAGAAVTEAFF	TGCAGCGTTGGTGCCGGGGCTGCGGTCACTGAAGCTTTCTTT
TRBV28	TRBD2	once	TRBJ2-1	CASSLASGGSSYNEQFF	TGTGCCAGCAGTTTAGCTAGCGGGGGGAGCTCCTACAATGAGCAGTTCTTC
TRBV27	TRBD1	few	TRBJ1-2	CASTQGTGNGYTF	TGTGCCAGCACCCAGGGGACAGGGAACGGCTACACCTTC
TRBV7-9	TRBD1	few	TRBJ1-2	CASSLTSGQGSTLSYGYTF	TGTGCCAGCAGCTTAACTTCCGGACAGGGCTCTACTCTGTCCTATGGCTACACCTTC
TRBV7-2	TRBD2	.	TRBJ2-7	CASTRGLAGGREQYF	TGTGCCAGCACCAGAGGACTAGCGGGGGGGCGCGAGCAGTACTTC
TRBV20-1	TRBD1	few	TRBJ1-2	CSADFRTGENGYTF	TGCAGTGCCGACTTTAGGACAGGGGAGAATGGCTACACCTTC
TRBV30	.	.	TRBJ1-2	CAWSVIQPPKGYTF	TGTGCCTGGAGTGTAATCCAGCCGCCTAAAGGCTACACCTTC
TRBV24-1	.	.	TRBJ2-3	CATGQVDTDTQYF	TGTGCCACCGGACAAGTAGACACAGATACGCAGTATTTT
TRBV11-3	.	few	TRBJ1-1	CASSFSGGSTEAFF	TGTGCCAGCAGTTTTAGTGGCGGGAGCACTGAAGCTTTCTTT
TRBV6-5	.	few	TRBJ1-6	CASSYGPQGGSYNSPLHF	TGTGCCAGCAGTTACGGGCCACAGGGAGGGTCCTATAATTCACCCCTCCACTTT
TRBV20-1	.	few	TRBJ2-2	CSASSTGLAGELFF	TGCAGTGCTAGCTCGACGGGACTCGCCGGGGAGCTGTTTTTT
TRBV28	.	few	TRBJ1-5	CASSFPLGDGQPQHF	TGTGCCAGCAGTTTCCCATTGGGAGACGGTCAGCCCCAGCATTTT
TRBV20-1	.	.	TRBJ1-1	CSARRAVNTEAFF	TGCAGTGCCCGAAGGGCGGTGAACACTGAAGCTTTCTTT
TRBV27	.	few	TRBJ1-6	CASSFLDYNSPLHF	TGTGCCAGCAGTTTCCTAGACTATAATTCACCCCTCCACTTT
TRBV28	TRBD1	.	TRBJ1-5	CASRPGQGNQPQHF	TGTGCCAGCAGGCCTGGACAGGGAAATCAGCCCCAGCATTTT
TRBV6-9	.	once	TRBJ1-4	CASSYLPTNEKLFF	TGTGCCAGCAGTTATTTGCCGACTAATGAAAAACTGTTTTTT
TRBV19	TRBD1	few	TRBJ1-2	CASSIWLGGQTAYGYTF	TGTGCCAGTAGTATATGGTTAGGGGGACAGACCGCCTATGGCTACACCTTC
TRBV14	TRBD1	few	TRBJ1-2	CASSQGGQGDGYTF	TGTGCCAGCAGCCAAGGGGGACAGGGGGATGGCTACACCTTC
TRBV20-1	TRBD1	.	TRBJ2-4	CSARGGTGRAKNIQYF	TGCAGTGCTAGAGGAGGGACAGGAAGGGCCAAAAACATTCAGTACTTC
TRBV20-1	.	.	TRBJ1-2	CSARVGAGRGYTF	TGCAGTGCTAGAGTAGGGGCAGGACGGGGCTACACCTTC
TRBV2	.	.	TRBJ2-7	CASKAYEQYF	TGTGCCAGCAAGGCCTACGAGCAGTACTTC
TRBV6-2/TRBV6-3	.	.	TRBJ2-5	CASSYTGGIQETQYF	TGTGCCAGCAGTTACACCGGAGGGATTCAAGAGACCCAGTACTTC
TRBV5-1	TRBD1	.	TRBJ1-2	CASSPGQTNYGYTF	TGCGCCAGCAGCCCGGGACAGACTAACTATGGCTACACCTTC
TRBV6-1	TRBD2	few	TRBJ2-3	CASSLAGGPGTQYF	TGTGCCAGCAGCCTAGCGGGGGGGCCGGGTACGCAGTATTTT
TRBV20-1	.	.	TRBJ2-3	CSASGTLRTQYF	TGCAGTGCTAGTGGGACTTTGAGGACGCAGTATTTT
TRBV20-1	.	few	TRBJ1-2	CSAQNPGPGSGYGYTF	TGCAGTGCGCAGAATCCCGGGCCGGGTTCGGGATATGGCTACACCTTC
TRBV5-4	.	.	TRBJ2-5	CASSSQQGAVKLAGAETQYF	TGTGCCAGCAGCTCGCAACAGGGGGCGGTGAAGCTAGCGGGAGCAGAGACCCAGTACTTC
TRBV20-1	TRBD1	few	TRBJ2-7	CSANNRGWYEQYF	TGCAGTGCTAACAACAGGGGATGGTACGAGCAGTACTTC
TRBV10-3	.	.	TRBJ2-2	CAISGHTGELFF	TGTGCCATCTCGGGACACACCGGGGAGCTGTTTTTT
TRBV20-1	.	.	TRBJ1-1	CSARRTTSGTEAFF	TGCAGTGCTAGAAGGACCACCTCGGGCACTGAAGCTTTCTTT
TRBV6-2/TRBV6-3	TRBD2	.	TRBJ2-7	CASSYSTGGAPSSYEQYF	TGTGCCAGCAGTTACTCGACCGGGGGGGCCCCAAGCTCCTACGAGCAGTACTTC
TRBV6-2/TRBV6-3	.	.	TRBJ1-6	CASSPGRFLAPLHF	TGTGCCAGCAGTCCCGGACGGTTTCTTGCACCCCTCCACTTT
TRBV28	.	.	TRBJ2-6	CASSGFRGRSGANVLTF	TGTGCCAGCAGCGGATTCAGGGGGAGGAGTGGGGCCAACGTCCTGACTTTC